This is a list of T cell receptor beta chains from one sample in a study of cytomegalovirus exposure and HLA in healthy donors. The data were produced by immunoSEQ multiplex PCR, yet TCRdb's version contains in-frame clones alone and is incomplete. The sample carries some 150,000 clones, roughly four fifths recorded once. Sequenced sample: PBMCs. The receptors shown here come from a man between 40 and 49 years old in good health and CMV-seronegative. Each CDR3 is given with its conserved first and last residue. A D gene is named only where the DNA matches it firmly. Part of the rows lack a size; the others show once, few, many or a class for expanded clones.

v_call: TRBV9
j_call: TRBJ2-7
clone_size: few
d_call: TRBD2
cdr3_nt: TGTGCCAGCAGCGTACGGGCTAGCGGCGAGCAGTACTTC
cdr3_aa: CASSVRASGEQYF

v_call: TRBV2
j_call: TRBJ2-3
clone_size: .
d_call: .
cdr3_nt: TGTGCCAGCAGTGAATGGGCGGATACGCAGTATTTT
cdr3_aa: CASSEWADTQYF

v_call: TRBV4-1
j_call: TRBJ1-5
clone_size: .
d_call: .
cdr3_nt: TGCGCCAGCAGCCGACAGGTTTTTAATCAGCCCCAGCATTTT
cdr3_aa: CASSRQVFNQPQHF

v_call: TRBV7-6
j_call: TRBJ2-3
clone_size: once
d_call: TRBD1
cdr3_nt: TGTGCCAGCAGACCAGGGGGAACAGATACGCAGTATTTT
cdr3_aa: CASRPGGTDTQYF

v_call: TRBV6-5
j_call: TRBJ1-1
clone_size: .
d_call: .
cdr3_nt: TGTGCCAGCAGTTACCCGAGGGCTGAAGCTTTCTTT
cdr3_aa: CASSYPRAEAFF

v_call: TRBV5-1
j_call: TRBJ2-5
clone_size: few
d_call: TRBD2
cdr3_nt: TGCGCCAGCAGCGCGGGACTAGCGAGGGAGACCCAGTACTTC
cdr3_aa: CASSAGLARETQYF

v_call: TRBV5-1
j_call: TRBJ1-4
clone_size: .
d_call: .
cdr3_nt: TGCGCCAGCAGCTTTGGCCCAACTAATGAAAAACTGTTTTTT
cdr3_aa: CASSFGPTNEKLFF

v_call: TRBV6-5
j_call: TRBJ2-2
clone_size: .
d_call: TRBD2
cdr3_nt: TGTGCCAGCAGTTACTCGGGAGGGGCCCACGGGGAGCTGTTTTTT
cdr3_aa: CASSYSGGAHGELFF

v_call: TRBV11-3
j_call: TRBJ2-2
clone_size: .
d_call: .
cdr3_nt: TGTGCCAGCGAATCGGGGTATAGGAACACCGGGGAGCTGTTTTTT
cdr3_aa: CASESGYRNTGELFF

v_call: TRBV5-1
j_call: TRBJ2-7
clone_size: .
d_call: TRBD1
cdr3_nt: TGCGCCAGCAGCCGTCTACAGGGGGCTTCCTACGAGCAGTACTTC
cdr3_aa: CASSRLQGASYEQYF

v_call: TRBV30
j_call: TRBJ1-4
clone_size: .
d_call: .
cdr3_nt: TGTGCCTGGAGCGAGCAAGGAGGCTCTAATGAAAAACTGTTTTTT
cdr3_aa: CAWSEQGGSNEKLFF

v_call: TRBV4-1
j_call: TRBJ2-7
clone_size: .
d_call: .
cdr3_nt: TGCGCCAGCAGCCAAGGGCTTGAAAGCTCCTACGAGCAGTACTTC
cdr3_aa: CASSQGLESSYEQYF

v_call: TRBV19
j_call: TRBJ2-7
clone_size: .
d_call: TRBD1
cdr3_nt: TGTGCCAGTAGTCTCGGACAGGGTGTCTACGAGCAGTACTTC
cdr3_aa: CASSLGQGVYEQYF

v_call: TRBV6-5
j_call: TRBJ2-1
clone_size: .
d_call: TRBD2
cdr3_nt: TGTGCCAGCAGTTACCGAGTAGCGGGGGGACCTAATGAGCAGTTCTTC
cdr3_aa: CASSYRVAGGPNEQFF

v_call: TRBV6-5
j_call: TRBJ1-2
clone_size: .
d_call: .
cdr3_nt: TGTGCCAGCAGGGCGAGGAGGGGCGGGTATGGCTACACCTTC
cdr3_aa: CASRARRGGYGYTF

v_call: TRBV27
j_call: TRBJ2-7
clone_size: .
d_call: .
cdr3_nt: TGTGCCAGCAGTTTCCGCGGACAGCTGTACGAGCAGTACTTC
cdr3_aa: CASSFRGQLYEQYF

v_call: TRBV6-6
j_call: TRBJ2-7
clone_size: once
d_call: .
cdr3_nt: TGTGCCAGCAGCTCATCAGGGGTCTCCTACGAGCAGTACTTC
cdr3_aa: CASSSSGVSYEQYF

v_call: TRBV29-1
j_call: TRBJ1-2
clone_size: .
d_call: .
cdr3_nt: TGCAGCGTTGGGAGGGTTCTTAGCTATGGCTACACCTTC
cdr3_aa: CSVGRVLSYGYTF

v_call: TRBV7-3
j_call: TRBJ1-6
clone_size: .
d_call: .
cdr3_nt: TGTGCCAGCAGCTTAAGGGGGACAAGGGATTCACCCCTCCACTTT
cdr3_aa: CASSLRGTRDSPLHF

v_call: TRBV6-1
j_call: TRBJ1-1
clone_size: .
d_call: .
cdr3_nt: TGTGCCAGCAGTGCCAGGGGGAACACTGAAGCTTTCTTT
cdr3_aa: CASSARGNTEAFF

v_call: TRBV7-9
j_call: TRBJ1-2
clone_size: .
d_call: .
cdr3_nt: TGTGCCAGCAGCCCGGGCGGGGCCTATAACTATGGCTACACCTTC
cdr3_aa: CASSPGGAYNYGYTF

v_call: TRBV28
j_call: TRBJ1-6
clone_size: few
d_call: .
cdr3_nt: TGTGCCAGCAGTTTAGGGGTCAGGGGATCACCCCTCCACTTT
cdr3_aa: CASSLGVRGSPLHF

v_call: TRBV5-1
j_call: TRBJ1-1
clone_size: once
d_call: .
cdr3_nt: TGCGCCAGCAGCCTAGGTGAGAACACTGAAGCTTTCTTT
cdr3_aa: CASSLGENTEAFF

v_call: TRBV13
j_call: TRBJ1-1
clone_size: .
d_call: TRBD1
cdr3_nt: TGTGCCAGCGACCAGGGGGCAGGGCACACTGAAGCTTTCTTT
cdr3_aa: CASDQGAGHTEAFF

v_call: TRBV7-3
j_call: TRBJ2-3
clone_size: .
d_call: TRBD2
cdr3_nt: TGTGCCAGCAGGGTGACTAGCGCAGATACGCAGTATTTT
cdr3_aa: CASRVTSADTQYF

v_call: TRBV7-9
j_call: TRBJ2-7
clone_size: .
d_call: .
cdr3_nt: TGTGCCAGCAGCCCCCGACAACCCTACGAGCAGTACTTC
cdr3_aa: CASSPRQPYEQYF

v_call: TRBV7-9
j_call: TRBJ1-6
clone_size: .
d_call: .
cdr3_nt: TGTGCCAGCAGCTTGACAGTTGGCAATTCACCCCTCCACTTT
cdr3_aa: CASSLTVGNSPLHF

v_call: TRBV27
j_call: TRBJ1-1
clone_size: .
d_call: TRBD1
cdr3_nt: TGTGCCAGTAGGGGGACAGGGATGAACACTGAAGCTTTCTTT
cdr3_aa: CASRGTGMNTEAFF

v_call: TRBV7-8
j_call: TRBJ1-6
clone_size: few
d_call: .
cdr3_nt: TGTGCCAGCAGCTTAGGGTCCAGGTTAAACGTTAATTCACCCCTCCACTTT
cdr3_aa: CASSLGSRLNVNSPLHF

v_call: TRBV29-1
j_call: TRBJ2-3
clone_size: .
d_call: .
cdr3_nt: TGCAGCGGCAGGGTGGATACGCAGTATTTT
cdr3_aa: CSGRVDTQYF

v_call: TRBV27
j_call: TRBJ1-5
clone_size: .
d_call: TRBD1
cdr3_nt: TGTGCCAGCAGCCTACAGGGGCCCAATCAGCCCCAGCATTTT
cdr3_aa: CASSLQGPNQPQHF

v_call: TRBV14
j_call: TRBJ1-1
clone_size: few
d_call: .
cdr3_nt: TGTGCCAGCAGCCATCCTAGAGGGATGAACACTGAAGCTTTCTTT
cdr3_aa: CASSHPRGMNTEAFF

v_call: TRBV7-3
j_call: TRBJ2-5
clone_size: once
d_call: TRBD2
cdr3_nt: TGTGCCAGCAGCCTCCGGGGGGGCCGGGAGACCCAGTACTTC
cdr3_aa: CASSLRGGRETQYF

v_call: TRBV12-5
j_call: TRBJ2-1
clone_size: .
d_call: .
cdr3_nt: TGTGCTAGTGGTTTGAGCCTCCTCAATGAGCAGTTCTTC
cdr3_aa: CASGLSLLNEQFF

v_call: TRBV6-6
j_call: TRBJ1-2
clone_size: .
d_call: .
cdr3_nt: TGTGCCAGCAGTTACTCGAACCGGGATGCTAACTATGGCTACACCTTC
cdr3_aa: CASSYSNRDANYGYTF

v_call: TRBV2
j_call: TRBJ1-5
clone_size: once
d_call: .
cdr3_nt: TGTGCCAGCAGTCCAAGTTGGGGCGGCAATCAGCCCCAGCATTTT
cdr3_aa: CASSPSWGGNQPQHF

v_call: TRBV7-9
j_call: TRBJ1-1
clone_size: .
d_call: TRBD1
cdr3_nt: TGTGCCAGCAGCCGGTCGGCAGGGGGCAGAACTGAAGCTTTCTTT
cdr3_aa: CASSRSAGGRTEAFF

v_call: TRBV10-3
j_call: TRBJ2-3
clone_size: .
d_call: TRBD1
cdr3_nt: TGTGCCATCAGTGAGACCAGGGGGCGCCGCACAGATACGCAGTATTTT
cdr3_aa: CAISETRGRRTDTQYF

v_call: TRBV5-1
j_call: TRBJ2-3
clone_size: .
d_call: TRBD2
cdr3_nt: TGCGCCAGCAGCCTTAGCGGGTCCTACACAGATACGCAGTATTTT
cdr3_aa: CASSLSGSYTDTQYF

v_call: TRBV9
j_call: TRBJ1-3
clone_size: .
d_call: TRBD1
cdr3_nt: TGTGCCAGCAGCGTAGACCGGACAGGAGGAAACACCATATATTTT
cdr3_aa: CASSVDRTGGNTIYF

v_call: TRBV27
j_call: TRBJ1-6
clone_size: .
d_call: .
cdr3_nt: TGTGCCAGCAGCCGGGACAACTTGGAAAGTTCACCCCTCCACTTT
cdr3_aa: CASSRDNLESSPLHF

v_call: TRBV10-3
j_call: TRBJ1-2
clone_size: .
d_call: .
cdr3_nt: TGTGCCATCAGCCCGGCCGAAGGGGGTCGTTATGGCTACACCTTC
cdr3_aa: CAISPAEGGRYGYTF

v_call: TRBV30
j_call: TRBJ1-3
clone_size: .
d_call: .
cdr3_nt: TGTGCCTGGAGCCCCAACTTGGGAAACACCATATATTTT
cdr3_aa: CAWSPNLGNTIYF

v_call: TRBV7-9
j_call: TRBJ2-7
clone_size: .
d_call: .
cdr3_nt: TGTGCCAGCAGCTTAGAAGGGGGGGTGGGGAGGAGCTACGAGCAGTACTTC
cdr3_aa: CASSLEGGVGRSYEQYF

v_call: TRBV4-1
j_call: TRBJ2-5
clone_size: few
d_call: TRBD1
cdr3_nt: TGCGCCAGCAGCCAAGATAGACAGGGGGTGACCCAGTACTTC
cdr3_aa: CASSQDRQGVTQYF

v_call: TRBV29-1
j_call: TRBJ2-7
clone_size: few
d_call: .
cdr3_nt: TGCAGCGTTGTGTCAGGCGTAACCTACGAGCAGTACTTC
cdr3_aa: CSVVSGVTYEQYF

v_call: TRBV6-6
j_call: TRBJ1-5
clone_size: .
d_call: .
cdr3_nt: TGTGCCAGCATGGGACTGTATAGCAATCAGCCCCAGCATTTT
cdr3_aa: CASMGLYSNQPQHF

v_call: TRBV7-9
j_call: TRBJ1-1
clone_size: .
d_call: .
cdr3_nt: TGTGCCAGCAGCCGGGACTCGAACACTGAAGCTTTCTTT
cdr3_aa: CASSRDSNTEAFF

v_call: TRBV4-1
j_call: TRBJ2-3
clone_size: few
d_call: TRBD1
cdr3_nt: TGCGCCAGCAGCCAGGGACAGGGTATAGATCAGTATTTT
cdr3_aa: CASSQGQGIDQYF

v_call: TRBV7-9
j_call: TRBJ1-2
clone_size: .
d_call: .
cdr3_nt: TGTGCCAGCAGCTTACTGGACAGCTATGGCTACACCTTC
cdr3_aa: CASSLLDSYGYTF

v_call: TRBV7-9
j_call: TRBJ2-5
clone_size: .
d_call: TRBD2
cdr3_nt: TGTGCCAGCAGCTTATCCACTAGCGGGGGGGCAGGGGAGACCCAGTACTTC
cdr3_aa: CASSLSTSGGAGETQYF

v_call: TRBV28
j_call: TRBJ1-4
clone_size: .
d_call: TRBD1
cdr3_nt: TGTGCCAGCACGAGGGACAGGAATGAAAAACTGTTTTTT
cdr3_aa: CASTRDRNEKLFF

v_call: TRBV28
j_call: TRBJ1-2
clone_size: .
d_call: TRBD1
cdr3_nt: TGTGCCAGCAGTTTACCGGGACAGGGGTTTGTTGGCTACACCTTC
cdr3_aa: CASSLPGQGFVGYTF

v_call: TRBV25-1
j_call: TRBJ1-4
clone_size: many
d_call: .
cdr3_nt: TGTGCCAGCAGTGAATTAAGGGGCAGGGTGGCTGAAAAACTGTTTTTT
cdr3_aa: CASSELRGRVAEKLFF

v_call: TRBV5-6
j_call: TRBJ2-3
clone_size: .
d_call: TRBD2
cdr3_nt: TGTGCCAGCAGCTTACCTAGCGGGGGGCATGGAGATACGCAGTATTTT
cdr3_aa: CASSLPSGGHGDTQYF

v_call: TRBV7-8
j_call: TRBJ2-1
clone_size: .
d_call: TRBD2
cdr3_nt: TGTGCCAGCAGCCGGACTAGCGGGGGGCTTACCTACAATGAGCAGTTCTTC
cdr3_aa: CASSRTSGGLTYNEQFF

v_call: TRBV9
j_call: TRBJ1-6
clone_size: .
d_call: .
cdr3_nt: TGTGCCAGCAGCGACGGGACCGGAGGGCATTCACCCCTCCACTTT
cdr3_aa: CASSDGTGGHSPLHF

v_call: TRBV7-8
j_call: TRBJ2-7
clone_size: .
d_call: TRBD2
cdr3_nt: TGTGCCAGCAGCTTGACTAGCGCTTCCTACGAGCAGTACTTC
cdr3_aa: CASSLTSASYEQYF

v_call: TRBV19
j_call: TRBJ2-1
clone_size: .
d_call: TRBD1
cdr3_nt: TGTGCCAGTACACAGGGGAATGAGCAGTTCTTC
cdr3_aa: CASTQGNEQFF

v_call: TRBV19
j_call: TRBJ2-3
clone_size: .
d_call: TRBD2
cdr3_nt: TGTGCCAGTAGTATAGAAAAAAGCGGGGGGACGAATACGCAGTATTTT
cdr3_aa: CASSIEKSGGTNTQYF